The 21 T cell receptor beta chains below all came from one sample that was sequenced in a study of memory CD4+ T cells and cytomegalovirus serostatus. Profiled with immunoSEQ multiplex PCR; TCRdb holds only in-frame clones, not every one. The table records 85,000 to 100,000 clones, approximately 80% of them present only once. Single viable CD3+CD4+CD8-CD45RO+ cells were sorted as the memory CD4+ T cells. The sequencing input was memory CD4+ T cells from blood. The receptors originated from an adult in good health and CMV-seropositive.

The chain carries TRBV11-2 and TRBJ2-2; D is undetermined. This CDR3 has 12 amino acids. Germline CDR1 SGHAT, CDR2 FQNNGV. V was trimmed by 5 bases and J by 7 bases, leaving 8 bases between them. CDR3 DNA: TGTGCCAGCAGCCCAATGGGCGGGGAGCTGTTTTTT. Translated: CASSPMGGELFF. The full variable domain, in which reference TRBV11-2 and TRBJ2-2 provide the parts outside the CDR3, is EAGVAQSPRYKIIEKRQSVAFWCNPISGHATLYWYQQILGQGPKLLIQFQNNGVVDDSQLPKDRFSAERLKGVDSTLKIQPAKLEDSAVYLCASSPMGGELFFGEGSRLTVL.

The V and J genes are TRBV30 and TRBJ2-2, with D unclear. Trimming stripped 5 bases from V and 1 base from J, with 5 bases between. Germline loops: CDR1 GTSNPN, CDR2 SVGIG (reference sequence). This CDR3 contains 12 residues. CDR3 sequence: CAWGRNTGELFF. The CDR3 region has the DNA TGTGCCTGGGGCAGGAACACCGGGGAGCTGTTTTTT.

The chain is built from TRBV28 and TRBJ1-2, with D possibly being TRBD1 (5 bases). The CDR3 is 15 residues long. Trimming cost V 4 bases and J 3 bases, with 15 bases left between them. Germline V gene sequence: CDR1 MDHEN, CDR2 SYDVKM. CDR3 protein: CASSSLSGTYYGYTF. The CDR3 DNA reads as TGTGCCAGCAGTTCATTATCAGGGACTTACTATGGCTACACCTTC.

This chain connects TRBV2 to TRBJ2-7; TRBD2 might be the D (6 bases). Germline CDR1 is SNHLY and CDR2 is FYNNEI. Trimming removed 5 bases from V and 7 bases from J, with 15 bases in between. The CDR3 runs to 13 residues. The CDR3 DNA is TGTGCCAGCAGTTTTGATAGCGGAACGGAGCAGTACTTC. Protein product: CASSFDSGTEQYF.

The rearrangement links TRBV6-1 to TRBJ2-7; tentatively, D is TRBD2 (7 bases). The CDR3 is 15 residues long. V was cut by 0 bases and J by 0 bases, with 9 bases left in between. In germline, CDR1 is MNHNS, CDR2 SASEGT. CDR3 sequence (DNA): TGTGCCAGCAGTGAAGCGGGGGGGCTCTCCTACGAGCAGTACTTC. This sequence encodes CASSEAGGLSYEQYF.

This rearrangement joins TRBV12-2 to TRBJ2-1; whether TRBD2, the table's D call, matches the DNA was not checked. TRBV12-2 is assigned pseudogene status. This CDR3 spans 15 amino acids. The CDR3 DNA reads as TGTGCAAGTCGCTTATTTCCGGGAGCAGGGAATGAGCAGTTCTTC. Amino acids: CASRLFPGAGNEQFF.

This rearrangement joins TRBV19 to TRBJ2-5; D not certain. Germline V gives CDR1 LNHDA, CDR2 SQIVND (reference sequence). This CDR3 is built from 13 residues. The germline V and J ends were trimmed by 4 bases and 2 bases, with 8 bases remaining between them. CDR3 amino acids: CASSRASQETQYF. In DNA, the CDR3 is TGTGCCAGTAGTAGGGCCAGTCAAGAGACCCAGTACTTC.

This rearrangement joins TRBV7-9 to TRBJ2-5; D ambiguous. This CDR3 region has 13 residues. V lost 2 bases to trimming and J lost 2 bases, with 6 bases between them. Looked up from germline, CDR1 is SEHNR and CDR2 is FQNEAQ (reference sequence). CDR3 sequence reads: CASSLRSQETQYF. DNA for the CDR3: TGTGCCAGCAGCTTAAGGTCGCAAGAGACCCAGTACTTC.

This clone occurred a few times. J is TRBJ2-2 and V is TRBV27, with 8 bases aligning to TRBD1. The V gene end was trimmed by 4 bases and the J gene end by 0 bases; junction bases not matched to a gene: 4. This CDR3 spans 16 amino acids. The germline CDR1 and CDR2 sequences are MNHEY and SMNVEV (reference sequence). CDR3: CASSYRTGSNTGELFF. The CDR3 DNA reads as TGTGCCAGCAGTTACCGGACAGGGTCGAACACCGGGGAGCTGTTTTTT.

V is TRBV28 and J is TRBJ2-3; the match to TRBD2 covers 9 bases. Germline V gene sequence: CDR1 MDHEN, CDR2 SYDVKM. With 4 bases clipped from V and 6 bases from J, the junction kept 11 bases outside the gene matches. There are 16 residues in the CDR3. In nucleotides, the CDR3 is TGTGCCAGCAGTTCGTTTAGCGGGAGTGGGGGGGATACGCAGTATTTT. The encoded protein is CASSSFSGSGGDTQYF.

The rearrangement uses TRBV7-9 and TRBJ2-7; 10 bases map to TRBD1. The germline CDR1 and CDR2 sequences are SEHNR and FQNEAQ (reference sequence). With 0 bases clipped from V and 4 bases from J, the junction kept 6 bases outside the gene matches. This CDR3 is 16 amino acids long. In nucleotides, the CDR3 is TGTGCCAGCAGCTTAGCCCCGGGACAGGGGAGATACGAGCAGTACTTC. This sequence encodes CASSLAPGQGRYEQYF. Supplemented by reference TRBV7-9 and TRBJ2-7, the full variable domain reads DTGVSQNPRHKITKRGQNVTFRCDPISEHNRLYWYRQTLGQGPEFLTYFQNEAQLEKSRLLSDRFSAERPKGSFSTLEIQRTEQGDSAMYLCASSLAPGQGRYEQYFGPGTRLTVT.

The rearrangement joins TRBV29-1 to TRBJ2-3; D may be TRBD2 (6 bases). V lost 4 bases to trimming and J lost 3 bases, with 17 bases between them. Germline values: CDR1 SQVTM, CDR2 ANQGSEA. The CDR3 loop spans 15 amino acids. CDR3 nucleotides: TGCAGCGTTGTCAGATCGGGAGTTATGACAGATACGCAGTATTTT. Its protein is CSVVRSGVMTDTQYF.

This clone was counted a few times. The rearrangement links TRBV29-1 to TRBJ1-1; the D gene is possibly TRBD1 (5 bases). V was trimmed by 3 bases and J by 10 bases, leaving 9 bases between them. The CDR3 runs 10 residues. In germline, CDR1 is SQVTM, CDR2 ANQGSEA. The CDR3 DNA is TGCAGCGTTGACACTGGGGGAGCTTTCTTT. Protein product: CSVDTGGAFF.

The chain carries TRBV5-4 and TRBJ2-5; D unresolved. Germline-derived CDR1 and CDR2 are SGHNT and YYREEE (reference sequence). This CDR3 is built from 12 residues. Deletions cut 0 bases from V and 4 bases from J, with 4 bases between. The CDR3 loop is CASSLEAETQYF. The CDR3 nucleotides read TGTGCCAGCAGCTTGGAAGCAGAGACCCAGTACTTC. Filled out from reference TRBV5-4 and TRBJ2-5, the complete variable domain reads ETGVTQSPTHLIKTRGQQVTLRCSSQSGHNTVSWYQQALGQGPQFIFQYYREEENGRGNFPPRFSGLQFPNYSSELNVNALELDDSALYLCASSLEAETQYFGPGTRLLVL.

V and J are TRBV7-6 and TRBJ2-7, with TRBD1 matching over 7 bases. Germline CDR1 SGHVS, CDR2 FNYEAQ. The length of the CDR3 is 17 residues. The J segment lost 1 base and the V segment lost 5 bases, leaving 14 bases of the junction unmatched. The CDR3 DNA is TGTGCCAGCAGCCTCTTAGATAGCGAGACAGGGTCCTACGAGCAGTACTTC. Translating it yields CASSLLDSETGSYEQYF.

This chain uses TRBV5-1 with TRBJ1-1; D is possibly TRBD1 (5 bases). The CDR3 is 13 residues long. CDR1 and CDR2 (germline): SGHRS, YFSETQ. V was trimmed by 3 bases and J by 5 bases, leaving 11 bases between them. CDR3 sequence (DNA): TGCGCCAGCAGCTATTCGGGGGGGACTGAAGCTTTCTTT. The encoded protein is CASSYSGGTEAFF.

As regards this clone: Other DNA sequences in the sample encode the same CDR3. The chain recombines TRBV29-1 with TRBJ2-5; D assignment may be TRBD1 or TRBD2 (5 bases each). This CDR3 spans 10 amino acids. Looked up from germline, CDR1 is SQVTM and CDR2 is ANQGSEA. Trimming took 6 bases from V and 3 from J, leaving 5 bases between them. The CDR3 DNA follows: TGCAGCGTGGGGGAAGAGACCCAGTACTTC. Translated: CSVGEETQYF.

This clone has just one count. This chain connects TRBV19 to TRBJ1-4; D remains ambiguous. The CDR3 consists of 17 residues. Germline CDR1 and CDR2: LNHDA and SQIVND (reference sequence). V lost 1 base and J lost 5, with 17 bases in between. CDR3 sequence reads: CASSIGRLGRTNEKLFF. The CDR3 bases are TGTGCCAGTAGTATAGGCCGTCTTGGGAGAACCAATGAAAAACTGTTTTTT.

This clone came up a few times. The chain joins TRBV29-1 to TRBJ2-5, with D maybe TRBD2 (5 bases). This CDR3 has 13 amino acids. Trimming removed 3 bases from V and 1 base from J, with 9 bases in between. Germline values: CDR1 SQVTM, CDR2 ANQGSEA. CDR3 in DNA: TGCAGCGTTGAGGTGGGAGCCCAAGAGACCCAGTACTTC. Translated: CSVEVGAQETQYF.

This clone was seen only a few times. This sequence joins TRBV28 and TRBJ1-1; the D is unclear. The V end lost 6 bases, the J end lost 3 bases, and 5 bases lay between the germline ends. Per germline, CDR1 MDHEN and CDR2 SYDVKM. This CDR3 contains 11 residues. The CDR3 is CASSRYTEAFF. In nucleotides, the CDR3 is TGTGCCAGCAGCCGGTACACTGAAGCTTTCTTT.

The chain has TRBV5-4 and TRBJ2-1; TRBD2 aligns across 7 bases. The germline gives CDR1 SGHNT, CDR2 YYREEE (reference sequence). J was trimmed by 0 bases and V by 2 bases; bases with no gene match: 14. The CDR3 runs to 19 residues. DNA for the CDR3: TGTGCCAGCAGCTTTGGGGGGGGTGGTGGCGCGAGCTCCTACAATGAGCAGTTCTTC. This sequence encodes CASSFGGGGGASSYNEQFF. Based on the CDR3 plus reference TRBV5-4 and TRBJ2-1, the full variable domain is ETGVTQSPTHLIKTRGQQVTLRCSSQSGHNTVSWYQQALGQGPQFIFQYYREEENGRGNFPPRFSGLQFPNYSSELNVNALELDDSALYLCASSFGGGGGASSYNEQFFGPGTRLTVL.